This T cell receptor (beta chain) was obtained from a study of blood T cell repertoires in COVID-19. The repertoire was sequenced with immunoSEQ multiplex PCR; TCRdb's copy has only in-frame clones and lacks some. The sample has 150,000 to 200,000 clones; 80% are singletons. The material sequenced was PBMCs or T cells enriched from blood (not recorded which). This TCR was recovered from a woman aged 55-69 years who had recovered from COVID-19.

The CDR3 sequence: CASSKYRAGGLGYF. The DNA of the CDR3 is TGTGCCAGCAGCAAATACCGAGCGGGGGGGCTTGGGTACTTC. This chain connects TRBV21-1 to TRBJ2-7; the table's D call, TRBD2, has no DNA check behind it. TRBV21-1 counts as a pseudogene. The CDR3 contains 14 residues.